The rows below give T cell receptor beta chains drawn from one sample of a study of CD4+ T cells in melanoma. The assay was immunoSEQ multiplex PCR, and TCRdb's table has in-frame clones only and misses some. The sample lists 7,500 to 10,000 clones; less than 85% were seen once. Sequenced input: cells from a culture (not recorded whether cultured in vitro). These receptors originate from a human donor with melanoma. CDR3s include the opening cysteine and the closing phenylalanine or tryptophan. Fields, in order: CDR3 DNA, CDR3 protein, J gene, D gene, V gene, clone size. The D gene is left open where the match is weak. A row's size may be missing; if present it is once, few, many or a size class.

TGCGCCAGCAGCTTCCGCCACCCAGGACTCGATGGCTACACCTTC	CASSFRHPGLDGYTF	TRBJ1-2	NA	TRBV5-1	NA
TGCGCCAGCAGCGGACGGACAGGTAGTAATTCACCCCTCCACTTT	CASSGRTGSNSPLHF	TRBJ1-6	TRBD1	TRBV5-1	NA
TGTGCCAGCAGCCCATCCCCGCCCCCATACGAGCAGTACTTC	CASSPSPPPYEQYF	TRBJ2-7	NA	TRBV7-9	medium-sized
TGTGCCAGCTCACCCCCCAGGGGGACCTTCTACGAGCAGTACTTC	CASSPPRGTFYEQYF	TRBJ2-7	TRBD1	TRBV18	NA
TGTGCCTGGAGTGTATTAGCGGGGGGGCTCAGGCATGAGCAGTTCTTC	CAWSVLAGGLRHEQFF	TRBJ2-1	TRBD2	TRBV30	NA
TGTGCCAGCAGCCACGGGATCACTGAAGCTTTCTTT	CASSHGITEAFF	TRBJ1-1	NA	TRBV7-9	NA
TGCGCCAGCAGCGCAACCCCAGGGGTAAGAACTGAAGCTTTCTTT	CASSATPGVRTEAFF	TRBJ1-1	NA	TRBV5-1	NA
TGTGCCAGCTCCTTCACACCAGACACTGAAGCTTTCTTT	CASSFTPDTEAFF	TRBJ1-1	NA	TRBV7-3	NA
TGTGCCATCAGTGAAGAAAGTGAAAAACTGTTTTTT	CAISEESEKLFF	TRBJ1-4	NA	TRBV10-3	NA
TGCGCCAGCAGCAGGACAGGGGCGTATGACTATGGCTACACCTTC	CASSRTGAYDYGYTF	TRBJ1-2	TRBD1	TRBV5-1	NA
TGTGCCAGCAGCCCAAACCCGGGATATGGCTACACCTTC	CASSPNPGYGYTF	TRBJ1-2	NA	TRBV7-2	NA
TGTGCCAGCAGTCCAGGGGGATGGGAGACCCAGTACTTC	CASSPGGWETQYF	TRBJ2-5	TRBD1	TRBV6-5	NA
TGCGCCAGCAGCCAAGTTGGTAAACAGGGGAAGGGCAATCAGCCCCAGCATTTT	CASSQVGKQGKGNQPQHF	TRBJ1-5	TRBD1	TRBV4-1	NA
TGTGCCAGCAGCGTAGTTAGGACAGTGAACACTGAAGCTTTCTTT	CASSVVRTVNTEAFF	TRBJ1-1	NA	TRBV9	NA
TGTGCCTGGGCACATAGGACGGGGAATTCACCCCTCCACTTT	CAWAHRTGNSPLHF	TRBJ1-6	NA	TRBV30	NA
TGTGCCAGCAGCCCTTCTAGCGGGGGAGGAACCGGGGAGCTGTTTTTT	CASSPSSGGGTGELFF	TRBJ2-2	TRBD2	TRBV7-7	NA
TGTGCCAGCAGCTTGGGGGACCCAAGCACAGATACGCAGTATTTT	CASSLGDPSTDTQYF	TRBJ2-3	NA	TRBV5-4	NA
TGCGCCAGCAGCTTGGTAGTCCAGCCCTACGAGCAGTACTTC	CASSLVVQPYEQYF	TRBJ2-7	NA	TRBV5-1	once
TGTGCCAGCTCACCACCGGGACTAGCGCGGGCGCAGTACTTC	CASSPPGLARAQYF	TRBJ2-7	TRBD2	TRBV18	NA
TGTGCCAGCTCAGGGTCCACAGGGACAAATCAGCCCCAGCATTTT	CASSGSTGTNQPQHF	TRBJ1-5	NA	TRBV18	NA
TGCAGTGCTAGTGTTGGACGAGGGTCTGAAGGAAACACCATATATTTT	CSASVGRGSEGNTIYF	TRBJ1-3	NA	TRBV20-1	NA
TGTGCCAGCAGCTTAGGCCGGGGGGAGACCCAGTACTTC	CASSLGRGETQYF	TRBJ2-5	NA	TRBV7-9	NA
TGTGCCAGCAGCGCACAGGGACCTAGCAATCAGCCCCAGCATTTT	CASSAQGPSNQPQHF	TRBJ1-5	NA	TRBV2	NA
TGTGCCAGCAGCCGGGACAGTTTCGGTGAGCAGTTCTTC	CASSRDSFGEQFF	TRBJ2-1	TRBD1	TRBV7-7	large
TGCAGCGTTGTGGTCCAGAGCAATCAGCCCCAGCATTTT	CSVVVQSNQPQHF	TRBJ1-5	NA	TRBV29-1	few
TGTGCCAGGTCTGTGGGCGGGGGGCGATCGAACACCGGGGAGCTGTTTTTT	CARSVGGGRSNTGELFF	TRBJ2-2	TRBD2	TRBV27	NA
TGTGCCAGCTCACCGGACAGGGCATTGGATACGCAGTATTTT	CASSPDRALDTQYF	TRBJ2-3	TRBD1	TRBV18	NA
TGTGCCAGCAGTAGGAGTCAGGGGGATCAGCCCCAGCATTTT	CASSRSQGDQPQHF	TRBJ1-5	TRBD1	TRBV27	few
TGTGCCAGCAGCTGGAGGGGGGCTAACACCGGGGAGCTGTTTTTT	CASSWRGANTGELFF	TRBJ2-2	NA	TRBV11-1	NA
TGCGCCAGCAGCAAACTAGCGGGGGAGCAAGAGACCCAGTACTTC	CASSKLAGEQETQYF	TRBJ2-5	TRBD2	TRBV4-1	NA
TGTGCCATCAGTGAGATGGGTAATGAAAAACTGTTTTTT	CAISEMGNEKLFF	TRBJ1-4	NA	TRBV10-3	NA
TGTGCCAGCAGTCGGGGGTTAGCCGAGACCCAGTACTTC	CASSRGLAETQYF	TRBJ2-5	NA	TRBV6-5	NA
TGTGCCAGCAGCGTTCAAGGGCAGGGTTATGGCTACACCTTC	CASSVQGQGYGYTF	TRBJ1-2	NA	TRBV9	NA
TGCGCCAGCAGCTTGGAGCCGGGGAGAATGAACACTGAAGCTTTCTTT	CASSLEPGRMNTEAFF	TRBJ1-1	NA	TRBV5-1	NA
TGTGCCAGCAGTCCGGGGTCGGCGCCAGCTAATGAAAAACTGTTTTTT	CASSPGSAPANEKLFF	TRBJ1-4	NA	TRBV27	few
TGTGCCAGCAGGGTTAGCGGGGGCCCCACAGATACGCAGTATTTT	CASRVSGGPTDTQYF	TRBJ2-3	TRBD2	TRBV6-5	NA
TGTGCCAGCGGGGGGACGAATAAAGAGACCCAGTACTTC	CASGGTNKETQYF	TRBJ2-5	NA	TRBV2	NA
TGTGCCAGCAGCCTTACAGGGTGGGAGCAGTTCTTC	CASSLTGWEQFF	TRBJ2-1	NA	TRBV6-5	NA
TGTGCTAGCAGCGTCGGGACAGTTAGCACAGATACGCAGTATTTT	CASSVGTVSTDTQYF	TRBJ2-3	TRBD1	TRBV7-7	NA
TGTGCCAGCAGCTTAGGAGGGTCTGGGGCCAACGTCCTGACTTTC	CASSLGGSGANVLTF	TRBJ2-6	NA	TRBV7-3	NA
TGTGCCAGTAGTATAGGGCCGGCCCACTATGGCTACACCTTC	CASSIGPAHYGYTF	TRBJ1-2	NA	TRBV19	NA
TGCGCCAGCAGCTTGGTTTCCGGGACAGTCGGCACCGGGGAGCTGTTTTTT	CASSLVSGTVGTGELFF	TRBJ2-2	TRBD1	TRBV5-1	NA
TGTGCCTTACCGGTGCGACCCTATGGCTACACCTTC	CALPVRPYGYTF	TRBJ1-2	NA	TRBV7-9	NA
TGTGCCAGCAGCTTAGGAAACTCCTACGAGCAGTACTTC	CASSLGNSYEQYF	TRBJ2-7	NA	TRBV7-6	few
TGTGCCTGGAGCCGACTTAGCATGAACACTGAAGCTTTCTTT	CAWSRLSMNTEAFF	TRBJ1-1	NA	TRBV30	medium-sized
TGTGCCAGCATGCGGGCCTACGAGCAGTACTTC	CASMRAYEQYF	TRBJ2-7	NA	TRBV2	NA
TGTGCCAGCAGCTTACGACGGCCGTCTGAAGCTTTCTTT	CASSLRRPSEAFF	TRBJ1-1	NA	TRBV7-9	NA
TGTGCCAGCAGCCCACGGGGGGACATTCAGTACTTC	CASSPRGDIQYF	TRBJ2-4	TRBD2	TRBV7-9	once
TGTGCCAGTAGTATGACGTTTACGAATACGCAGTATTTT	CASSMTFTNTQYF	TRBJ2-3	NA	TRBV19	NA
TGTGCCAGCAGCATCAGCAATCAGCCCCAGCATTTT	CASSISNQPQHF	TRBJ1-5	NA	TRBV2	NA
TGCGCCAGCAGCCTGGGCCTACCTGCCCTCAATGAGCAGTTCTTC	CASSLGLPALNEQFF	TRBJ2-1	NA	TRBV4-1	NA
TGTGCCAGCAGTCCACAGGGGGCGAACACCGGGGAGCTGTTTTTT	CASSPQGANTGELFF	TRBJ2-2	TRBD1	TRBV6-4	few
TGCGCCAGCAGCCAGACAGGGGCTGGGGCCAACGTCCTGACTTTC	CASSQTGAGANVLTF	TRBJ2-6	TRBD1	TRBV5-1	NA
TGCGCCAGCAGCTTGAAGCGGGGGGAGACCGGGGAGCTGTTTTTT	CASSLKRGETGELFF	TRBJ2-2	TRBD2	TRBV5-1	NA